Presented here are 15 T cell receptor beta chains from one specimen sequenced in a study of shared clonotypes between healthy human individuals. TCRdb keeps only in-frame clones here, not all; method: immunoSEQ multiplex PCR. The data hold a few hundred thousand clones, with 77% observed a single time. The sample consisted of PBMCs. These receptors all stem from a woman aged 40 to 50 in good health. Some clones in this sample may be carry-over from other donors' samples.

This clone has a handful of counts. The chain employs TRBV6-4 and TRBJ1-1; TRBD1 is a possible D gene (6 bases). Between the trimmed V and J ends, which lost 11 bases and 4 bases, there was a span of 8 bases. Germline CDR1 reads MRHNA; CDR2 reads SNTAGT. This CDR3 has 10 residues. Written as DNA, the CDR3 is TGTGCCCAACAGGGCACTGAAGCTTTCTTT. Translating it yields CAQQGTEAFF.

CDR3 sequence reads: CASSLIGARTYGYTF. DNA for the CDR3: TGTGCCAGCAGCTTGATAGGCGCGAGGACCTATGGCTACACCTTC. V gene TRBV5-6 combines with J gene TRBJ1-2, with D unclear. The CDR3 totals 15 residues. The germline V and J ends were trimmed by 1 base and 4 bases, with 14 bases remaining between them. CDR1 is SGHDT, CDR2 YYEEEE, per germline.

This clone was picked up one time. This sequence joins TRBV4-1 and TRBJ2-7, with 14 nucleotides matching TRBD2. Germline CDR1 MGHRA, CDR2 YSYEKL. V dropped 4 bases and J dropped 5; count of bases not matched to a gene: 7. This CDR3 contains 16 residues. In DNA, the CDR3 is TGCGCCAGCAGCCCCGGACTAGCGGGAGGTTGGCACGAGCAGTACTTC. The encoded protein is CASSPGLAGGWHEQYF.

This chain connects TRBV15 to TRBJ2-5, with D maybe TRBD2 (6 bases). The V gene's germline CDR1 is LNHNV and CDR2 YYDKDF (reference sequence). There are 13 residues in the CDR3. V was shortened by 3 bases and J by 6 bases, with 11 bases between the two germline ends. CDR3 nucleotide sequence: TGTGCCACCAGCAGCAGAGGGAGGCAGACCCAGTACTTC. The encoded protein is CATSSRGRQTQYF. The entire variable domain, with the rest obtained from reference TRBV15 and TRBJ2-5, is as follows: DAMVIQNPRYQVTQFGKPVTLSCSQTLNHNVMYWYQQKSSQAPKLLFHYYDKDFNNEADTPDNFQSRRPNTSFCFLDIRSPGLGDTAMYLCATSSRGRQTQYFGPGTRLLVL.

This clone was seen just once. A read error may account for a junction end that differs from germline. CDR3 region: CASSHGAGGKETQYF. In DNA, the CDR3 is TGTGCTAGCAGCCATGGCGCTGGCGGGAAAGAGACCCAGTACTTC. The V call is TRBV7-7, the J call TRBJ2-5, with D possibly matching TRBD2 (6 bases). This CDR3 region has 15 residues. Germline V gives CDR1 SSHAT, CDR2 FNYEAQ (reference sequence).

The sample holds one count of this clone. A read error likely explains this, since a far larger clone differs by one base. CDR3 residues: CASNLSGGYTF. The CDR3 DNA sequence: TGTGCCAGCAACTTATCGGGGGGCTACACCTTC. The chain uses TRBV7-9 and TRBJ1-2, with D unresolved. The CDR3 has 11 amino acids. CDR1 is SEHNR and CDR2 is FQNEAQ in the germline V gene (reference sequence).

This rearrangement joins TRBV18 to TRBJ1-1; perhaps TRBD1 as D (5 bases). Between the trimmed V and J ends, which lost 2 bases and 0 bases, there was a span of 13 bases. CDR3 size: 16 residues. CDR1 is KGHSH and CDR2 is LQKENI in the germline V gene. CDR3 nucleotide sequence: TGTGCCAGCTCACCATATGACCCAGGGTTGAACACTGAAGCTTTCTTT. This codes for CASSPYDPGLNTEAFF.

The chain carries TRBV2 and TRBJ1-5, with D possibly being TRBD1 (6 bases). The V gene lost 5 bases and the J gene lost 0 bases, with 14 bases spanning the gap. The germline gives CDR1 SNHLY, CDR2 FYNNEI. The length of the CDR3 is 16 residues. CDR3 sequence reads: CASSTRDKGSNQPQHF. In DNA form, the CDR3 reads TGTGCCAGCAGTACCAGGGACAAGGGTAGCAATCAGCCCCAGCATTTT.

This chain joins TRBV7-2 and TRBJ2-5; D is possibly TRBD1 (6 bases). Trimming took 5 bases from V and 5 from J, leaving 9 bases between them. From germline, CDR1 is SGHTA and CDR2 FQGNSA. This CDR3 is 12 amino acids long. The CDR3 region has the DNA TGTGCCAGCAGCCCAGGGGTGGAGACCCAGTACTTC. Encoded protein: CASSPGVETQYF.

Note on this clone: A far larger clone is off by one base, so a read error is likely. The chain uses TRBV10-3 and TRBJ2-7; no definite D call. This CDR3 is 12 amino acids long. Looked up from germline, CDR1 is ENHRY and CDR2 is SYGVKD. In DNA, the CDR3 is TGTGCCATCAGTGCCGGATCCTACGGGCAGTACTTC. Protein sequence: CAISAGSYGQYF.

The chain joins TRBV5-1 to TRBJ1-4; 8 bases fit TRBD1. CDR1 is SGHRS, CDR2 YFSETQ, per germline. The CDR3 consists of 14 residues. V was clipped by 2 bases and J by 8 bases; unmatched bases: 5. The DNA for the CDR3 is TGCGCCAGCAGCTTCAGGGGGCGCACGGAAAAACTGTTTTTT. This codes for CASSFRGRTEKLFF.

The table lists this clone with a few counts. V and J are TRBV7-9 and TRBJ1-3; 7 bases align to TRBD1. After removal of 7 bases from V and 4 bases from J, the junction contained 4 bases not matched to a gene. CDR3 size: 13 residues. The germline V gene encodes CDR1 SEHNR and CDR2 FQNEAQ (reference sequence). For the CDR3, the DNA is TGTGCCAGCAAACAGGGGTCGGGAAACACCATATATTTT. It codes for CASKQGSGNTIYF.

The chain joins TRBV27 to TRBJ2-7, with 13 bases aligning to TRBD2. Germline CDR1 reads MNHEY; CDR2 reads SMNVEV (reference sequence). CDR3 length: 15 residues. V trimming: 6 bases; J trimming: 2 bases; junction bases outside the gene matches: 4. The CDR3 protein is CASRTGTSGTYEQYF. In nucleotides, the CDR3 is TGTGCCAGCAGAACCGGGACTAGCGGGACCTACGAGCAGTACTTC.

This clone was seen a handful of times. The chain joins TRBV2 to TRBJ1-2, with D hard to call. Germline V lookup: CDR1 SNHLY, CDR2 FYNNEI. This CDR3 has 15 residues. V lost 6 bases and J lost 0, with 14 bases in between. CDR3 protein: CASRLTQRTNYGYTF. CDR3 sequence (DNA): TGTGCCAGCAGACTAACTCAGAGGACTAACTATGGCTACACCTTC.

This chain links TRBV5-4 with TRBJ2-5; 8 nucleotides match TRBD1. Looked up from germline, CDR1 is SGHNT and CDR2 is YYREEE (reference sequence). This CDR3 has 15 residues. The ends lost 3 bases at V and 4 bases at J; junction bases unmatched: 8. The CDR3 DNA sequence: TGTGCCAGCAGCTATAGACAGGGGATAGGAGAGACCCAGTACTTC. Translating gives CASSYRQGIGETQYF.